This is a list of T cell receptor beta chains from one sample in a study of T cells in Graves' hyperthyroidism and ophthalmopathy. TCRdb redid the calling of the multiplex PCR reads with MiXCR, one entry per CDR3 protein. The profile shows 400,000 to 600,000 distinct CDR3 sequences, about 16% of them singletons. Material: blood. These receptors were collected from a woman under 40 with Graves' ophthalmopathy. The CDR3 runs from the conserved cysteine through the conserved F or W. D genes are given only for firm matches. Clone size is shown for a subset of rows, as once, few, many or a class of expanded clone.

D gene	V gene	J gene	clone size	CDR3 protein	CDR3 DNA
NA	TRBV18	TRBJ2-2	many	CASSPDGNTGELFF	TGTGCCAGCTCACCGGACGGTAACACCGGGGAGCTGTTTTTT
NA	TRBV20-1	TRBJ2-3	many	CSAMGIVGTDTQYF	TGCAGTGCTATGGGGATAGTAGGCACAGATACGCAGTATTTT
NA	TRBV9	TRBJ2-7	few	CASSISSGYEQYF	TGTGCCAGCAGCATTAGTAGCGGCTACGAGCAGTACTTC
NA	TRBV5-6	TRBJ2-4	NA	CASSLGAASKNIQYF	TGTGCCAGCAGCTTGGGTGCGGCCTCCAAAAACATTCAGTACTTC
NA	TRBV6-2/TRBV6-3	TRBJ2-7	few	CASSRDTRASEQYF	TGTGCCAGCAGTCGGGACACCCGAGCGAGCGAGCAGTACTTC
TRBD2	TRBV29-1	TRBJ2-7	few	CSVRASGNSHEQYF	TGCAGCGTTCGGGCGAGCGGGAATTCCCACGAGCAGTACTTC
NA	TRBV28	TRBJ1-5	few	CASSLIGLLSIQPQHF	TGTGCCAGCAGTTTAATTGGATTATTATCGATTCAGCCCCAGCATTTT
TRBD2	TRBV7-2	TRBJ2-3	many	CASSLAGTSGRDTQYF	TGTGCCAGCAGCTTAGCCGGGACTAGTGGGAGGGATACGCAGTATTTT
NA	TRBV28	TRBJ2-7	few	CASSFSAVYEQYF	TGTGCCAGCAGTTTTTCAGCAGTTTACGAGCAGTACTTC
NA	TRBV18	TRBJ1-2	many	CASSTGKMGGYTF	TGTGCCAGCTCAACCGGAAAGATGGGCGGCTACACCTTC